One and the same sample provided the 13 T cell receptor beta chains below, sequenced in a study of cytomegalovirus exposure and HLA in healthy donors. In the PCR, 60 Vbeta and 13 Jbeta primers were used. TCRdb's table, derived via immunoSEQ multiplex PCR, lists solely in-frame clones and lacks some. The profile shows 60,000 to 75,000 clones, roughly nine tenths of them singletons. The specimen was PBMCs. These receptors came from a woman aged 25-40 years in good health and CMV-seropositive.

The chain joins TRBV5-5 to TRBJ2-2, with TRBD1 identical over 8 bases. The V gene end was trimmed by 3 bases and the J gene end by 7 bases; junction bases not matched to a gene: 5. CDR3 length equals 14 residues. CDR1 is SGHKS, CDR2 YYEKEE, per germline (reference sequence). The CDR3 nucleotides are TGTGCCAGCAGCTGGACAGGGACTGGCGGGGAGCTGTTTTTT. It specifies CASSWTGTGGELFF.

The chain is built from TRBV28 and TRBJ2-7; 11 bases fit TRBD2. CDR1 MDHEN and CDR2 SYDVKM come from the germline V gene. The V segment lost 5 bases and the J segment 4 bases; nucleotides outside the gene matches: 7. The CDR3 extends over 15 amino acids. The CDR3, as DNA: TGTGCCAGCAGTCTACCGGGACTAGCGGTTTACGAGCAGTACTTC. It translates to CASSLPGLAVYEQYF.

The V gene is TRBV18, the J gene TRBJ1-2; 7 nucleotides line up with TRBD1. Trimming at V came to 4 bases and at J to 6 bases, leaving 8 bases not matched to a gene. Germline V CDR1 and CDR2: KGHSH, LQKENI. The CDR3 is made up of 14 amino acids. The CDR3 DNA reads as TGTGCCAGCTCACTCGTACAGGGGCGGGATGGCTACACCTTC. Encoded protein: CASSLVQGRDGYTF. The full variable domain, with the rest looked up from reference TRBV18 and TRBJ1-2, is NAGVMQNPRHLVRRRGQEARLRCSPMKGHSHVYWYRQLPEEGLKFMVYLQKENIIDESGMPKERFSAEFPKEGPSILRIQQVVRGDSAAYFCASSLVQGRDGYTFGSGTRLTVV.

The chain combines TRBV5-8 with TRBJ2-7; 9 nucleotides line up with TRBD2. The CDR3 extends over 17 amino acids. The germline V gene has CDR1 SGHTS and CDR2 YDEGEE. V gave up 4 bases and J gave up 5 bases; unmatched junction bases: 16. The CDR3 here is CASSGGGRASIVNEQYF. DNA for the CDR3: TGTGCCAGCAGCGGCGGCGGGAGGGCCTCAATCGTCAACGAGCAGTACTTC.

This sequence joins TRBV5-6 and TRBJ2-7, with D possibly TRBD1 on 5 matching bases. This CDR3 is 14 amino acids long. CDR1 SGHDT and CDR2 YYEEEE come from the germline V gene. V dropped 1 base and J dropped 2 bases, with 10 bases sitting between them. CDR3 sequence (DNA): TGTGCCAGCAGCTTGAATCAGGGCGCCTACGAGCAGTACTTC. This sequence encodes CASSLNQGAYEQYF.

This chain uses TRBV6-1 with TRBJ2-7, with 12 bases that match TRBD2. There are 14 residues in the CDR3. The J segment lost 3 bases and the V segment lost 6 bases, leaving 3 bases of the junction unmatched. Germline lookup yields CDR1 MNHNS and CDR2 SASEGT. In nucleotides, the CDR3 is TGTGCCAGCAGAAGGACTAGCGGGGACTACGAGCAGTACTTC. This encodes CASRRTSGDYEQYF.

This rearrangement joins TRBV7-2 to TRBJ2-5, with D hard to call. V was trimmed by 1 base and J by 3 bases, leaving 9 bases between them. The CDR3 extends over 14 amino acids. CDR1 and CDR2 (germline): SGHTA, FQGNSA. The CDR3 DNA sequence: TGTGCCAGCAGCTTAGACGTCGGTAAAGAGACCCAGTACTTC. Its protein product is CASSLDVGKETQYF.

This clone was seen a handful of times. The V and J genes are TRBV9 and TRBJ1-3, with D unresolved. Germline lookup yields CDR1 SGDLS and CDR2 YYNGEE. Trimming cost V 4 bases and J 3 bases, with 14 bases left between them. The CDR3 is 15 amino acids. CDR3 residues: CASSQRQEIGNTIYF. In nucleotides, the CDR3 is TGTGCCAGCAGCCAAAGGCAGGAAATTGGAAACACCATATATTTT.

This sequence joins TRBV27 and TRBJ2-7, with 12 bases matching TRBD1. V lost 7 bases to trimming and J lost 4 bases; unmatched junction nucleotides: 5. From germline, CDR1 is MNHEY and CDR2 SMNVEV (reference sequence). This CDR3 is 14 amino acids long. Here the CDR3 reads CASIPGQGAYEQYF. CDR3 bases: TGTGCCAGCATCCCGGGACAGGGGGCGTACGAGCAGTACTTC.

V is TRBV18 and J is TRBJ2-2; 13 nucleotides match TRBD2. Losses at the gene ends were 3 bases for V and 6 bases for J; bases not matched to a gene: 1. CDR3 length: 15 residues. CDR1 is KGHSH, CDR2 LQKENI, per germline. CDR3 DNA sequence: TGTGCCAGCTCACCGGGACTAGCGGGACCCGGGGAGCTGTTTTTT. It yields the protein CASSPGLAGPGELFF. The full variable domain, rest sourced from reference TRBV18 and TRBJ2-2, is NAGVMQNPRHLVRRRGQEARLRCSPMKGHSHVYWYRQLPEEGLKFMVYLQKENIIDESGMPKERFSAEFPKEGPSILRIQQVVRGDSAAYFCASSPGLAGPGELFFGEGSRLTVL.

This clone showed up just a few times. This chain links TRBV6-5 with TRBJ1-1, with 10 bases matching TRBD1. The length of the CDR3 is 14 residues. Germline V gives CDR1 MNHEY, CDR2 SVGAGI. Germline trimming cut 7 bases from V and 8 bases from J; bases unmatched to any gene: 10. The CDR3 here is CASTVAGTGAEAFF. The CDR3 region has the DNA TGTGCCAGCACCGTCGCCGGGACAGGGGCGGAAGCTTTCTTT.

This clone was observed a single time. The chain combines TRBV5-1 with TRBJ2-2; 12 nucleotides line up with TRBD2. Germline CDR1 is SGHRS and CDR2 is YFSETQ. The CDR3 runs to 16 residues. V lost 3 bases and J lost 7; bases outside the gene matches: 7. This chain's CDR3 is CASSSLAGGPSGELFF. In DNA form, the CDR3 reads TGCGCCAGCAGCTCGCTAGCGGGAGGGCCAAGCGGGGAGCTGTTTTTT.

The chain uses TRBV7-9 and TRBJ1-5; D is undetermined. The CDR3 runs to 12 residues. Germline lookup yields CDR1 SEHNR and CDR2 FQNEAQ (reference sequence). V lost 7 bases and J lost 5, with 9 bases in between. In DNA, the CDR3 is TGTGCCAGCACCCAGGAAGATCAGCCCCAGCATTTT. This gives the protein CASTQEDQPQHF.